One and the same sample provided the 12 T cell receptor beta chains below, sequenced in a study of blood T cell repertoires in COVID-19. Some clones are missing from TCRdb's copy, which holds only in-frame ones; the method was immunoSEQ multiplex PCR. The sample has approximately 270,000 clones; 70% to 90% are singletons. Sequenced: peripheral blood. The receptors originated from a man younger than 35 with active or convalescent COVID-19.

The V call is TRBV19, the J call TRBJ1-1, with D unclear. Trimming cost V 3 bases and J 4 bases, with 12 bases left between them. Germline V gives CDR1 LNHDA, CDR2 SQIVND (reference sequence). The length of the CDR3 is 14 residues. This CDR3 is CASSISPPGTEAFF. The CDR3 DNA sequence: TGTGCCAGTAGTATCTCCCCACCGGGCACTGAAGCTTTCTTT.

The chain links TRBV5-6 to TRBJ1-3; possibly TRBD1 for D (6 bases). The CDR3 length is 15 residues. CDR1 and CDR2 from the germline V gene are SGHDT and YYEEEE. Trimming took off 3 bases at V and 4 bases at J, with 14 bases between the two ends. The CDR3 loop reads CASSYRGGPGNTIYF. CDR3 nucleotides: TGTGCCAGCAGCTACCGGGGGGGCCCCGGAAACACCATATATTTT.

This chain uses TRBV9 with TRBJ2-3; D is possibly TRBD2 (5 bases). CDR1 SGDLS and CDR2 YYNGEE come from the germline V gene. The V end was cut by 0 bases, the J end by 2 bases, with 10 bases between. This CDR3 has 15 amino acids. The CDR3 loop reads CASSVESGHTDTQYF. CDR3 bases: TGTGCCAGCAGCGTAGAAAGCGGCCACACAGATACGCAGTATTTT.

In DNA form, the CDR3 reads TGTGCCAGCAGCTCGGGACAGAGCTCCTACAATGAGCAGTTCTTC. As protein: CASSSGQSSYNEQFF. V gene TRBV7-8 combines with J gene TRBJ2-1; 7 nucleotides match TRBD1. The CDR3 extends over 15 amino acids. CDR1 and CDR2 from the germline V gene are SGHVS and FQNEAQ. The junction had 3 bases not matched to a gene; V was cut back by 4 bases and J by 0 bases.

This chain uses TRBV15 with TRBJ1-6, with D hard to call. Trimming shortened V by 3 bases and J by 7 bases, and 10 bases separated the two germline ends. This CDR3 contains 14 residues. Germline values: CDR1 LNHNV, CDR2 YYDKDF (reference sequence). CDR3 coding DNA: TGTGCCACCAGCAGTGGGAGGTTCAATTCACCCCTCCACTTT. This gives the protein CATSSGRFNSPLHF.

This chain uses TRBV11-3 with TRBJ2-5; 7 bases fit TRBD1. Germline-derived CDR1 and CDR2 are SGHNT and YENEEA. V lost 4 bases to trimming and J lost 5 bases; unmatched junction nucleotides: 13. The CDR3 length is 16 residues. The CDR3: CASSSSDRVLIETQYF. Written as DNA, the CDR3 is TGTGCCAGCAGCTCCTCTGACAGGGTCCTCATTGAGACCCAGTACTTC.

The CDR3 spells CASSSGQGNTEAFF. The CDR3 nucleotides read TGTGCCAGCAGCTCGGGACAGGGGAACACTGAAGCTTTCTTT. The V gene is TRBV5-6, the J gene TRBJ1-1; 9 bases match TRBD1. Germline CDR1 SGHDT, CDR2 YYEEEE. V was pared by 3 bases and J by 1 base, with 1 base of the junction left unmatched. The CDR3 totals 14 residues.

Concerning this clone: The junction differs from germline at one of its ends, possibly a read error. The CDR3 here is CASSFVYF. DNA of the CDR3: TGTGCCAGCAGCTTTGTTTATTTT. The chain combines TRBV5-8 with TRBJ1-4; D is uncertain. CDR1 and CDR2 (germline): SGHTS, YDEGEE. This CDR3 has 8 amino acids. The whole variable domain, filled in from reference TRBV5-8 and TRBJ1-4, reads EAGVTQSPTHLIKTRGQQATLRCSPISGHTSVYWYQQALGLGLQFLLWYDEGEERNRGNFPPRFSGRQFPNYSSELNVNALELEDSALYLCASSFVYFGSGTQLSVL.

The chain links TRBV5-4 to TRBJ2-5; 8 nucleotides match TRBD2. This CDR3 comprises 15 residues. V dropped 2 bases and J dropped 5; count of bases not matched to a gene: 8. The germline CDR1 and CDR2 sequences are SGHNT and YYREEE (reference sequence). The CDR3, as DNA: TGTGCCAGCAGCTTTTCCGGGAGGGCCACGGAGACCCAGTACTTC. Its protein product is CASSFSGRATETQYF.

The chain couples TRBV14 to TRBJ2-1, with a tentative D call TRBD1 (5 bases). Germline loops: CDR1 SGHDN, CDR2 FVKESK. The CDR3 is made up of 13 amino acids. V lost 0 bases, J lost 15 bases, and 15 bases lay in between. This CDR3 reads CASSQDLDTGRFF. The CDR3 DNA follows: TGTGCCAGCAGCCAAGATCTTGATACAGGTCGGTTCTTC.

The V and J genes are TRBV24-1 and TRBJ2-1; 7 bases align to TRBD2. This CDR3 comprises 14 residues. J lost 7 bases, V lost 1 base, and 3 bases had no gene match. Germline CDR1 is KGHDR and CDR2 is SFDVKD. DNA of the CDR3: TGTGCCACCAGTGATTTCGCGGGAGTGAATGAGCAGTTCTTC. Residues: CATSDFAGVNEQFF.

V and J are TRBV27 and TRBJ2-3; D uncertain. The V gene's germline CDR1 is MNHEY and CDR2 SMNVEV (reference sequence). The CDR3 is 16 residues long. V lost 2 bases to trimming and J lost 2 bases, with 14 bases between them. For the CDR3, the DNA is TGTGCCAGCAGTTTACTTACAGTGACCCCCACAGATACGCAGTATTTT. Protein: CASSLLTVTPTDTQYF.